This T cell receptor beta chain emerged from a study of T cell responses to AZD1222 COVID-19 vaccine. Study conclusions and caveats: Regions 160-218 and 743-854 dominated among vaccine-associated CD4 TCRs spanning spike.

The protocol was immunoSEQ multiplex PCR, while the TCRdb copy is restricted to in-frame clones and leaves out a portion. The sample gives approximately 93,000 clones, roughly 89% of which show up once; approximately 5% is in the top ten. Second-dose recipients at about 4 or about 12 weeks were treated as one pooled group. Worth noting for this clone: Its antigen is as yet unknown.

Per the germline V gene, CDR1 is SGHAT and CDR2 is FQDESV (reference sequence). This CDR3 region has 14 residues. Trimming removed 1 base from V and 6 bases from J, with 10 bases in between. The rearrangement links TRBV11-1 to TRBJ2-1, with D maybe TRBD2 (6 bases). The specimen was peripheral blood, collected 28 days after the second AZD1222 dose. The clonotype was recovered from an adult who received the AZD1222 COVID-19 vaccine. The chain's CDR3 is CASSLGQGGNEQFF. CDR3 nucleotide sequence: TGTGCCAGCAGCTTAGGCCAGGGAGGCAATGAGCAGTTCTTC.